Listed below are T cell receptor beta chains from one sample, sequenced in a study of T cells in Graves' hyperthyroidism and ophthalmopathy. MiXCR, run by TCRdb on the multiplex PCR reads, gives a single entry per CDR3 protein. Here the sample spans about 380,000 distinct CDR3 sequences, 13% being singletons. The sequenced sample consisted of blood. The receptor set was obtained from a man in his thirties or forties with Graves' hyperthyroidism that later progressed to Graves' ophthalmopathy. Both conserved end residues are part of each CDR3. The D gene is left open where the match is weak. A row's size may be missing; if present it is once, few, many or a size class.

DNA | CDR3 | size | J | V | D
TGTGCCAGCAGTGACTCGAGGGGGGGGAACACTGAAGCTTTCTTT | CASSDSRGGNTEAFF | few | TRBJ1-1 | TRBV6-4 | .
TGCGCCAGCAGCAGAGGGACAGGGGCCTATGGCTACACCTTC | CASSRGTGAYGYTF | . | TRBJ1-2 | TRBV5-1 | TRBD1
TGTGCCAGCAGTTTATTGGTCGAGGGCACAGATACGCAGTATTTT | CASSLLVEGTDTQYF | few | TRBJ2-3 | TRBV28 | .
TGTGCCAGCAGGAATCCGGGACAGGGAGGAAACACCATATATTTT | CASRNPGQGGNTIYF | many | TRBJ1-3 | TRBV6-1 | TRBD1
TGTGCCAGCAAGGATAATAGCGAGAACACCGGGGAGCTGTTTTTT | CASKDNSENTGELFF | many | TRBJ2-2 | TRBV2 | .
TGCGCCAGCAGCCCGGACAGGTTGGGGGAGCTGTTTTTT | CASSPDRLGELFF | many | TRBJ2-2 | TRBV5-1 | TRBD1
TGCGCCAGCAGCTCTAGAGGGGTGAGGAATGAAAAACTGTTTTTT | CASSSRGVRNEKLFF | . | TRBJ1-4 | TRBV5-1 | .
TGTGCCAGCAGTTTCAGCGGGGGGATGTCGACCGAGCAGTACTTC | CASSFSGGMSTEQYF | . | TRBJ2-7 | TRBV2 | TRBD2
TGTGCCAGCAGCTTATCTCCGGCCGGGGCCCAGTACTTC | CASSLSPAGAQYF | . | TRBJ2-5 | TRBV7-2 | .
TGTGCCAGCAGTTACGACCAGGACAGGGCGGACGGGGAGCTGTTTTTT | CASSYDQDRADGELFF | few | TRBJ2-2 | TRBV6-5 | TRBD1
TGTGCCAGCAGCCAGCCGGGACTCCACAATGAGCAGTTCTTC | CASSQPGLHNEQFF | few | TRBJ2-1 | TRBV14 | .
TGCGCCAGCAGCTTCGCCGGGTCATTAGCCAAAAACATTCAGTACTTC | CASSFAGSLAKNIQYF | few | TRBJ2-4 | TRBV5-1 | .
TGTGCCAGCGAGGCAACGGGCGGGGGGGACAATGAGCAGTTCTTC | CASEATGGGDNEQFF | few | TRBJ2-1 | TRBV14 | TRBD2
TGTGCCAGCTCACCCCGACAGGGGAACTCCTACGAGCAGTACTTC | CASSPRQGNSYEQYF | few | TRBJ2-7 | TRBV18 | TRBD1
TGCGCCAGCAGTTCGGAGCTAAATAATGAGCAGTTCTTC | CASSSELNNEQFF | many | TRBJ2-1 | TRBV5-1 | .
TGCGCCAGCAGCCAATTACCCAATGAGCAGTTCTTC | CASSQLPNEQFF | few | TRBJ2-1 | TRBV4-1 | .
TGTGCTAGTGGTTTGTCTTATATTGGCAGCACAGATACGCAGTATTTT | CASGLSYIGSTDTQYF | many | TRBJ2-3 | TRBV12-5 | .
TGTGCCAGCTCACCTTCCGGGATCACCGGGGAGCTGTTTTTT | CASSPSGITGELFF | many | TRBJ2-2 | TRBV18 | .
TGTGCCAGCACCAGGGAATTAGATACGCAGTATTTT | CASTRELDTQYF | many | TRBJ2-3 | TRBV2 | .
TGTGCCAGCAGTTTCCTAGCGGGGACAGATACGCAGTATTTT | CASSFLAGTDTQYF | . | TRBJ2-3 | TRBV27 | TRBD2
TGTGCCAGCAGTGCCACACAGGGGACAAGGGAGGGATTTAACTATGGCTACACCTTC | CASSATQGTREGFNYGYTF | . | TRBJ1-2 | TRBV25-1 | TRBD1
TGTGCCAGCAGTTTACCGCAGGGTAACACTGAAGCTTTCTTT | CASSLPQGNTEAFF | many | TRBJ1-1 | TRBV12-3/TRBV12-4 | .
TGTGCCAGCAGCACCACTCGGGGCTCCTACGAGCAGTACTTC | CASSTTRGSYEQYF | many | TRBJ2-7 | TRBV5-5 | .
TGTGCCAGCAGCCCTCGTCGGGGTTACAACTACGAGCAGTACTTC | CASSPRRGYNYEQYF | many | TRBJ2-7 | TRBV7-2 | .
TGTGCCAGCAGTGACTCAGGGCGCGAGACCCAGTACTTC | CASSDSGRETQYF | . | TRBJ2-5 | TRBV6-1 | .
TGTGCCATCAGTGCACAGATTAGCAATCAGCCCCAGCATTTT | CAISAQISNQPQHF | few | TRBJ1-5 | TRBV10-3 | .
TGCGCCAGCAGCTATCGGGACGCCCATGGCTACACCTTC | CASSYRDAHGYTF | many | TRBJ1-2 | TRBV5-1 | .
TGTGCCACCAGTGATTCCAAGGTTGGGGGCTACACCTTC | CATSDSKVGGYTF | many | TRBJ1-2 | TRBV24-1 | .
TGTGCCAGCAGCTTACAGGGAGATAATTCACCCCTCCACTTT | CASSLQGDNSPLHF | many | TRBJ1-6 | TRBV7-9 | .